These 19 T cell receptor beta chains came from one sample sequenced in a study of early T cells in non-severe SARS-CoV-2 infection. TCRdb re-called the 5' RACE reads with MiXCR, one entry per CDR3 protein. The table has approximately 80,000 distinct CDR3 sequences, about 10% seen once. Source: whole blood, taken at baseline. All receptors derive from an adult who was a healthcare worker with PCR-confirmed SARS-CoV-2 infection or an uninfected control (not recorded which).

The table lists this clonotype with a few counts. The V gene is TRBV29-1, the J gene TRBJ2-7; 7 nucleotides match TRBD1. The CDR3 runs 15 residues. V lost 5 bases to trimming and J lost 6 bases; unmatched junction nucleotides: 16. Germline CDR1 SQVTM, CDR2 ANQGSEA. CDR3 protein: CSVLPEGGFFLEQYF. The CDR3 nucleotides read TGCAGCGTTCTACCGGAAGGGGGCTTTTTCCTCGAGCAGTACTTC.

This clonotype has a handful of counts. This rearrangement joins TRBV7-8 to TRBJ2-1, with D perhaps matching TRBD1 or TRBD2 (6 bases each). The CDR3 is 16 amino acids. V was cut by 6 bases and J by 2 bases, with 17 bases left in between. Germline-derived CDR1 and CDR2 are SGHVS and FQNEAQ. The CDR3 DNA sequence: TGTGCCAGCAGTTCGATGAACGGGGGCGCCTACAATGAGCAGTTCTTC. Protein: CASSSMNGGAYNEQFF.

This chain uses TRBV20-1 with TRBJ1-6, with 8 bases aligning to TRBD1. CDR3 length: 16 amino acids. Germline V CDR1 and CDR2: DFQATT, SNEGSKA (reference sequence). The V gene end was trimmed by 0 bases and the J gene end by 7 bases; junction bases not matched to a gene: 8. CDR3 coding DNA: TGCAGTGCTAGAGATACACAGGGGGTAGGAAATTCACCCCTCCACTTT. Its protein product is CSARDTQGVGNSPLHF.

This chain connects TRBV6-6 to TRBJ1-3; D possibly corresponds to TRBD1 (6 bases). This CDR3 is built from 16 residues. Trimming took 6 bases from V and 2 from J, leaving 17 bases between them. Germline assignment: CDR1 MNHNY and CDR2 SVGAGI (reference sequence). Here the CDR3 reads CASSRDTPGAGNTIYF. The CDR3 bases are TGTGCCAGCAGCCGGGACACCCCGGGCGCTGGAAACACCATATATTTT.

The genes are TRBV10-1 and TRBJ1-6; D might be TRBD1 (6 bases). The CDR3 is 14 residues long. Germline values: CDR1 WNHNN, CDR2 SYGVQD (reference sequence). Deletions cut 3 bases from V and 8 bases from J, with 11 bases between. The CDR3: CASSETGTDSPLHF. The DNA for the CDR3 is TGCGCCAGCAGTGAAACAGGGACCGATTCACCCCTCCACTTT.

This clonotype was picked up a small number of times. This chain uses TRBV20-1 with TRBJ1-1; possible D gene TRBD1, 5 bases. V was cut by 3 bases and J by 4 bases, with 12 bases left in between. CDR1 DFQATT and CDR2 SNEGSKA come from the germline V gene (reference sequence). The CDR3 runs to 13 residues. In nucleotides, the CDR3 is TGCAGTGCTAGGAGAGGGGCTGGCACTGAAGCTTTCTTT. Protein product: CSARRGAGTEAFF.

The table lists this clonotype with many counts. This chain joins TRBV25-1 and TRBJ2-3; the D gene is possibly TRBD1 (6 bases). This CDR3 is built from 15 residues. V was clipped by 2 bases and J by 5 bases, with 14 bases between them. The germline CDR1 and CDR2 sequences are MGHDK and SYGVNS. CDR3 in DNA: TGTGCCAGCAGTGAACAGGGACAAGCGAAAGATACGCAGTATTTT. Its protein product is CASSEQGQAKDTQYF. Full variable domain (remainder filled in from reference TRBV25-1 and TRBJ2-3): EADIYQTPRYLVIGTGKKITLECSQTMGHDKMYWYQQDPGMELHLIHYSYGVNSTEKGDLSSESTVSRIRTEHFPLTLESARPSHTSQYLCASSEQGQAKDTQYFGPGTRLTVL.

The chain couples TRBV7-9 to TRBJ1-1; 7 bases are a match to TRBD1. V shed 5 bases and J 4 bases; nucleotides not matched to a gene: 13. CDR3 size: 16 residues. Germline values: CDR1 SEHNR, CDR2 FQNEAQ (reference sequence). The CDR3 sequence is CASSGDSPIKGTEAFF. In nucleotides, the CDR3 is TGTGCCAGCAGCGGGGACAGCCCAATCAAAGGCACTGAAGCTTTCTTT.

This chain joins TRBV18 and TRBJ1-2, with D possibly matching TRBD1 (5 bases). Trimming pared 3 bases from V and 4 bases from J, leaving 21 bases between. Germline V gene data show CDR1 as KGHSH and CDR2 as LQKENI. The CDR3 length is 17 residues. The CDR3 DNA sequence: TGTGCCAGCTCACCGATCGGGGGTCCCTCCGAAAGCTATGGCTACACCTTC. Residues: CASSPIGGPSESYGYTF.

This chain uses TRBV5-1 with TRBJ2-7; tentatively, D is TRBD1 or TRBD2 (5 bases each). CDR1 is SGHRS and CDR2 is YFSETQ in the germline V gene. Trimming took off 6 bases at V and 5 bases at J, with 21 bases between the two ends. This CDR3 is 15 amino acids long. The CDR3 bases are TGCGCCAGCAACGCCTCACCCGGGGCCCTAAACGAGCAGTACTTC. Translation: CASNASPGALNEQYF.

A note on this clonotype: This sequence may be a read error, since a much larger clone differs from it by one base. The V and J genes are TRBV5-1 and TRBJ2-3, with D maybe TRBD2 (6 bases). The germline CDR1 and CDR2 sequences are SGHRS and YFSETQ. CDR3 length equals 16 residues. CDR3 nucleotide sequence: TGCACCAGCAGCCGCGGGGACTCCTCAGTCACAGATACGCAGTATTTT. This gives the protein CTSSRGDSSVTDTQYF.

This clonotype occurred many times. The V call is TRBV20-1, the J call TRBJ2-3; D is undetermined. There are 14 residues in the CDR3. V shed 6 bases and J shed 4 bases, with 17 bases lying between them. CDR1 DFQATT and CDR2 SNEGSKA come from the germline V gene (reference sequence). This CDR3 is CSAPQLSLPDTQYF. In DNA form, the CDR3 reads TGCAGTGCCCCCCAACTTTCCTTACCAGATACGCAGTATTTT.

This chain connects TRBV29-1 to TRBJ2-3; TRBD1 agrees at 7 bases. CDR3 length: 13 residues. Germline values: CDR1 SQVTM, CDR2 ANQGSEA. J gave up 4 bases and V 7 bases, and 8 bases lay outside the gene matches. CDR3 in amino acids: CSAGQARADTQYF. The CDR3 DNA reads as TGCAGCGCCGGACAGGCTCGGGCAGATACGCAGTATTTT.

This clonotype came up a few times. The V and J genes are TRBV6-6 and TRBJ1-2; D remains unclear. V was trimmed by 5 bases and J by 8 bases, leaving 12 bases between them. CDR1 and CDR2 (germline): MNHNY, SVGAGI (reference sequence). This CDR3 is built from 12 residues. The CDR3 protein is CASSNRLGGYTF. The CDR3 coding sequence is TGTGCCAGCAGTAATCGACTCGGCGGCTACACCTTC.

This clonotype occurred a few times. Germline is not matched at one junction end, which may reflect a read error. This chain links TRBV10-3 with TRBJ2-2; TRBD2 agrees at 9 bases. The CDR3 sequence is 14 residues long. The V gene's germline CDR1 is ENHRY and CDR2 SYGVKD. The CDR3 spells CAFRRGGSIGELFF. As DNA, the CDR3 is TGTGCCTTCAGGCGGGGGGGCTCCATCGGGGAGCTGTTTTTT.

The V gene is TRBV3-1, the J gene TRBJ2-7; D is unclear. Trimming stripped 1 base from V and 9 bases from J, with 13 bases between. CDR3 length equals 13 residues. CDR1 is LGHDT and CDR2 is YNNKEL in the germline V gene (reference sequence). CDR3 sequence (DNA): TGTGCCAGCAGCCAAGGTAATGGTCCTTCGCAGTACTTC. This gives the protein CASSQGNGPSQYF.

This chain uses TRBV7-2 with TRBJ2-1; TRBD2 might be the D (5 bases). Per germline, CDR1 SGHTA and CDR2 FQGNSA. The CDR3 sequence is 13 residues long. Trimming removed 2 bases at V and 7 bases at J, with 9 bases between. The CDR3 here is CASSLIRGNEQFF. Here the CDR3 DNA reads TGTGCCAGCAGCTTAATCCGGGGTAATGAGCAGTTCTTC.

There are a few counts of this clonotype. V usage is TRBV11-2 and J usage is TRBJ2-4, with D perhaps TRBD2 (6 bases). With 6 bases removed from V and 5 bases from J, the gap between germline ends came to 20 bases. CDR3 size: 16 residues. Germline V gene sequence: CDR1 SGHAT, CDR2 FQNNGV. The CDR3 is CASSPRPGVKQNIQYF. CDR3 nucleotide sequence: TGTGCCAGCAGTCCCCGCCCGGGGGTAAAGCAAAACATTCAGTACTTC. Variable domain in full (rest from reference TRBV11-2 and TRBJ2-4): EAGVAQSPRYKIIEKRQSVAFWCNPISGHATLYWYQQILGQGPKLLIQFQNNGVVDDSQLPKDRFSAERLKGVDSTLKIQPAKLEDSAVYLCASSPRPGVKQNIQYFGAGTRLSVL.

The chain recombines TRBV4-2 with TRBJ2-7, with TRBD2 identical over 8 bases. Germline-derived CDR1 and CDR2 are LGHNA and YNFKEQ. V shed 1 base and J 1 base; nucleotides not matched to a gene: 12. The CDR3 has 18 residues. For the CDR3, the DNA is TGTGCCAGCAGCCAAGGTCGTAAGCGGGGGCCCCGATCCTACGAGCAGTACTTC. Encoded protein: CASSQGRKRGPRSYEQYF.